This T cell receptor beta chain is from a study of cytomegalovirus exposure and HLA in healthy donors. Study-level points and caveats: A later analysis, which compared TCR beta chains of equal frequency, found the HLA-associated ones more clonally expanded.

The V end was cut by 4 bases, the J end by 2 bases, with 9 bases between. The CDR3 length is 14 residues. The germline V gene encodes CDR1 LGHNA and CDR2 YNFKEQ. 60 Vbeta and 13 Jbeta primers were used in PCR. Some clones are missing from TCRdb's copy, which holds only in-frame ones; the method was immunoSEQ multiplex PCR. The data contain some 140,000 clones, about 76% of them singletons. As for this clone: Antigen unknown.

Material for sequencing was PBMCs. The chain links TRBV4-2 to TRBJ1-3; D gene uncertain. This TCR was recovered from a man in his thirties or forties in good health and CMV-seropositive. In DNA, the CDR3 is TGTGCCAGCAGCCCCGGGATCCCTGGAAACACCATATATTTT. It encodes CASSPGIPGNTIYF.